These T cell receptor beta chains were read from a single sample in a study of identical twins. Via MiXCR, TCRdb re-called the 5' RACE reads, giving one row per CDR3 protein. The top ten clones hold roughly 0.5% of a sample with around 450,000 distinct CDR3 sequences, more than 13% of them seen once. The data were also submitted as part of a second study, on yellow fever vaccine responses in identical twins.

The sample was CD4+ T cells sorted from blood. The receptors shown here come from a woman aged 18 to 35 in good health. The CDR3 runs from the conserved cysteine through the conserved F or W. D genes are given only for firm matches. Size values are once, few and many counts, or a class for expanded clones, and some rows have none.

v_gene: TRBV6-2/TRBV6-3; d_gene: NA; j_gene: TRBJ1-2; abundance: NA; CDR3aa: CASRLTVGGSYGYTF
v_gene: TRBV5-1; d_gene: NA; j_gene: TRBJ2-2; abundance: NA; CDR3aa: CASQISGANNGELFF
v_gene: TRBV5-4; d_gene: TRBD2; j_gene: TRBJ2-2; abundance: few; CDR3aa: CASTSGLAVTGELFF
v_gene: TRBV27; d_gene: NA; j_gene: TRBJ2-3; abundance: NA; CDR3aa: CASGRGGTDTQYF
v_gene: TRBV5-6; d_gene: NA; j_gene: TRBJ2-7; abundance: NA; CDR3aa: CASSSTEYEQYF
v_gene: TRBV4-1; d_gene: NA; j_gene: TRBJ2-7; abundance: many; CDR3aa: CASSQVDLIRFEEQYF
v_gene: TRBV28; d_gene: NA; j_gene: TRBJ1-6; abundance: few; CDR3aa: CASSFLTPWGSPLHF
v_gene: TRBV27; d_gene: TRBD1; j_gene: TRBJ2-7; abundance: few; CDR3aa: CASSLFGGQGYEQYF
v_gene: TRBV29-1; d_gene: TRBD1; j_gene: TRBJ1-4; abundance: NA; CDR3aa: CSFQGGDEKLFF
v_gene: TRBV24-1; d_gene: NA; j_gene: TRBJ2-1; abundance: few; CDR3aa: CATSDFGLGEQFF
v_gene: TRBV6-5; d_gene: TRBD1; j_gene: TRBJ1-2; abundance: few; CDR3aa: CASSYRTDRVGGYTF
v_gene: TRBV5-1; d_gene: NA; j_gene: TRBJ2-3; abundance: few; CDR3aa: CASSLAAARTTDTQYF
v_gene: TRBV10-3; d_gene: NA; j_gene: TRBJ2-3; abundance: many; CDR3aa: CAISESTGLAANTDTQYF
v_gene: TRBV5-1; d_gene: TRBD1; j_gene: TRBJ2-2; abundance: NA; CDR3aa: CASSWSRQGGELFF
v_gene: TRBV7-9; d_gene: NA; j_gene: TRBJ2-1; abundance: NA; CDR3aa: CASSSLRGVHNEQFF
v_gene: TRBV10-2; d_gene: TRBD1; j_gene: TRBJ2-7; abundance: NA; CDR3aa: CASSESGTGFTHEQYF
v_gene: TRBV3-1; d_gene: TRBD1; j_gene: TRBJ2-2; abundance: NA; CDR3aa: CASSSGGRTGELFF
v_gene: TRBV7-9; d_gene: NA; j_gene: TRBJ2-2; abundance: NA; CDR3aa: CASSLAGEGFTGELFF
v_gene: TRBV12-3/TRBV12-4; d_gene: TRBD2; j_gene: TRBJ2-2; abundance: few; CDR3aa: CASSPEGRGRTGELFF
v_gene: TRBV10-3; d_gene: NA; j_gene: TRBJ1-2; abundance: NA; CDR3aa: CAIGSNPNYGYTF
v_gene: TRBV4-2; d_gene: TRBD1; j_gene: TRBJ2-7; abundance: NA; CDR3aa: CASSQPLGQIYEQYF
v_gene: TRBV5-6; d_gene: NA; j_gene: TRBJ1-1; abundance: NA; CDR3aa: CASSLGGGRLVNTEAFF
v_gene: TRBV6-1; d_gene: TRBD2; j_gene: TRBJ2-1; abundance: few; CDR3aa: CASSDRAGYNEQFF
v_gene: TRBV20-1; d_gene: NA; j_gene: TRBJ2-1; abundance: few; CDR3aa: CSARPLAGHGRNGGSYNEQFF
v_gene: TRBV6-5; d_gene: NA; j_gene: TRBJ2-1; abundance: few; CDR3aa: CASSYSQGGYNEQFF
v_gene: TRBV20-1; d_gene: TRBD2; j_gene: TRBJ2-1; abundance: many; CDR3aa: CSAAGLAGLESYNEQFF
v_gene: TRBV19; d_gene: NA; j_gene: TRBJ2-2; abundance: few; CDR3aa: CASRERGTGELFF
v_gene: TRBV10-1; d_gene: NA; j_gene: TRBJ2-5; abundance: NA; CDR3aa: CASSEGPARETQYF
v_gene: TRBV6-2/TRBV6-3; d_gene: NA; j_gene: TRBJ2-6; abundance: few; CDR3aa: CAGGRPPTSGANVLTF
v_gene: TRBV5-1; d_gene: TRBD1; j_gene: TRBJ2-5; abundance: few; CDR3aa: CASSWGQPQETQYF
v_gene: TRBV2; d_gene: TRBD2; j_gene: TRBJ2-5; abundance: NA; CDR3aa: CASNPPGLAGVIPPPGQYF
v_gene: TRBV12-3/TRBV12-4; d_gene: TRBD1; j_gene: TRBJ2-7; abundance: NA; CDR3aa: CASSTGVSYEQYF
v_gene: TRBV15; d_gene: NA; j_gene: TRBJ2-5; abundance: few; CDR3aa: CATSRAGGRDQETQYF
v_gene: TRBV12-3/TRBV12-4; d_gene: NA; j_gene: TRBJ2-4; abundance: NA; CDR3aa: CASSSSITQYF
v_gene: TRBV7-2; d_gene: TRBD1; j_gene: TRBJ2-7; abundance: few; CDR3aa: CASSTSAGTVYEQYF
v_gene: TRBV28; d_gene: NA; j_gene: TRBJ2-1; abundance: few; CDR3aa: CASSLGRHNEQFF
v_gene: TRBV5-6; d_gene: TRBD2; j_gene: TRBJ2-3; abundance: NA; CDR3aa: CASSPQTGLAGGRRPGTDTQYF
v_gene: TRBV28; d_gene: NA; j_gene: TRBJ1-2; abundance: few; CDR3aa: CASSAPGQTYGYTF
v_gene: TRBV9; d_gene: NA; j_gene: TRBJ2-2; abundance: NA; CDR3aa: CASSVDLRGELFF
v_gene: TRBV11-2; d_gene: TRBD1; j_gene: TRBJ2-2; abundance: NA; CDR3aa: CASSPSTGQGGTGELFF
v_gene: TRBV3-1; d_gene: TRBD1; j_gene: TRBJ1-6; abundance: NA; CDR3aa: CASSQGGTGPNSPLHF
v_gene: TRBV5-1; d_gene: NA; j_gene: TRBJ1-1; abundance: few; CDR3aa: CASSLGHQLNTEAFF
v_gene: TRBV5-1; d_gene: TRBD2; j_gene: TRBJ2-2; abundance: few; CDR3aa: CASSGLVSGELFF
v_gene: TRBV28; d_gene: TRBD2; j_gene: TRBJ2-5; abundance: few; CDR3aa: CASGTSAVYETQYF
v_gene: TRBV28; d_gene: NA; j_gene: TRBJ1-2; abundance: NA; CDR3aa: CASRDSFNYGYTF
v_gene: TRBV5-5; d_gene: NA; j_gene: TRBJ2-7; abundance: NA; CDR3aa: CASSPRDLRLDEQYF
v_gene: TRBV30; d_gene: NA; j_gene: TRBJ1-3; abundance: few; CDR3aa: CAWTGSGNTIYF
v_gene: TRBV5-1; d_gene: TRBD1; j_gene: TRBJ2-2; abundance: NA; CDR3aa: CASSLTIGQEFTGELFF
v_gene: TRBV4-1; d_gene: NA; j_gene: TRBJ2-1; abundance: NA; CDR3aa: CASSQGYGAGNEQFF
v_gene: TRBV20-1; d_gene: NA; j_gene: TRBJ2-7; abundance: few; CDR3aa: CSARDYRVATGEQYF
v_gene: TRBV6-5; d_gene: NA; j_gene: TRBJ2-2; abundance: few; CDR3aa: CASSYMSTLNTGELFF